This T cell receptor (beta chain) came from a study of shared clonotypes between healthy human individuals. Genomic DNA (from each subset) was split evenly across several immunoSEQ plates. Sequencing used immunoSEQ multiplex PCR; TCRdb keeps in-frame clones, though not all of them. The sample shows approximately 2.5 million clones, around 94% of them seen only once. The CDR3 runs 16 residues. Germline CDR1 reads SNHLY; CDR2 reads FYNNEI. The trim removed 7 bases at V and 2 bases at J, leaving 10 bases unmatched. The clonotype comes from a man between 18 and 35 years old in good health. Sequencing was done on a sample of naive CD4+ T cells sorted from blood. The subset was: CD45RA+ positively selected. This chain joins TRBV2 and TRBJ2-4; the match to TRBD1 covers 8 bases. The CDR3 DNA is TGTGCCAGCACCCGAGGTACAGGGGGGTCCAAAAACATTCAGTACTTC. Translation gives CASTRGTGGSKNIQYF.